Sequencing of this T cell receptor beta chain was carried out in a study of blood T cell repertoires in COVID-19. Study-wide context: Samples taken during acute and convalescent COVID-19 were collected in the United States, Italy and Spain.

The CDR3 loop spans 13 amino acids. With 4 bases removed from V and 2 bases from J, the gap between germline ends came to 10 bases. Germline V gene lookup returns CDR1 SGHRS and CDR2 YFSETQ. Per the original methods: Researchers report that nucleated cell counts were estimated from reference gene primer amplification. Measured with immunoSEQ multiplex PCR; TCRdb has only the in-frame clones, and not every one. V, J and clone size derive from that table, while D and trimming were established from the DNA sequence. The sample comprises 270,000 or so clones, 85% of which are singletons, and 13% rests with the top ten.

The sequence came from a human donor in a cohort sampled during active COVID-19. Sequenced sample: peripheral blood. V usage is TRBV5-1 and J usage is TRBJ2-7; possible D gene TRBD2, 6 bases. The CDR3 DNA reads TGCGCCAGCAGCGTCGGGGGTCCCTACGAGCAGTACTTC. Translating gives CASSVGGPYEQYF.